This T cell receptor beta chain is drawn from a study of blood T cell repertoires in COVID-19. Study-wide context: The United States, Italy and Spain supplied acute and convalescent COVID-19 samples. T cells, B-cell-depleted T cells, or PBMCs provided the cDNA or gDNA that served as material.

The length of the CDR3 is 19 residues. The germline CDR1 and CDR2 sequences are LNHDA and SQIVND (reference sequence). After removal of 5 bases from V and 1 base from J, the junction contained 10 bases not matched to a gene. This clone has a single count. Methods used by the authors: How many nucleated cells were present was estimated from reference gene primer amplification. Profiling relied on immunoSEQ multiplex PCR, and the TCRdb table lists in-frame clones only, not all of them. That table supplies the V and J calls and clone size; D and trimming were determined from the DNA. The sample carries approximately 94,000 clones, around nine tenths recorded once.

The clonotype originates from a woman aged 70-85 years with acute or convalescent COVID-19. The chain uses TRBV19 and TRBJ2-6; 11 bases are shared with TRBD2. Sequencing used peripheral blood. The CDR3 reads CASSFRASGRQSGANVLTF. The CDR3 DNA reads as TGTGCCAGTAGTTTCAGGGCTAGCGGGAGGCAATCTGGGGCCAACGTCCTGACTTTC. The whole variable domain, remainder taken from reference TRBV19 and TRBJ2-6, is DGGITQSPKYLFRKEGQNVTLSCEQNLNHDAMYWYRQDPGQGLRLIYYSQIVNDFQKGDIAEGYSVSREKKESFPLTVTSAQKNPTAFYLCASSFRASGRQSGANVLTFGAGSRLTVL.